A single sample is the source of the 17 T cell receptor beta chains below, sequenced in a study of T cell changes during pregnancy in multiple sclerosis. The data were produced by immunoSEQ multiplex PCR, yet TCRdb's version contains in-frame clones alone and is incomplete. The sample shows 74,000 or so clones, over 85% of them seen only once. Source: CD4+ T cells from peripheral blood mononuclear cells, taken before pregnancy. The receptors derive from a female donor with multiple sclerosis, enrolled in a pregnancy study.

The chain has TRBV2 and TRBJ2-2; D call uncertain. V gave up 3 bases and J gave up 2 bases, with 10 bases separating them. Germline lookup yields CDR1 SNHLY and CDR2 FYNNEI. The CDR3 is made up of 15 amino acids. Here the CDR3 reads CASSDFLGNTGELFF. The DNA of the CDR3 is TGTGCCAGCAGTGACTTCCTAGGTAACACCGGGGAGCTGTTTTTT.

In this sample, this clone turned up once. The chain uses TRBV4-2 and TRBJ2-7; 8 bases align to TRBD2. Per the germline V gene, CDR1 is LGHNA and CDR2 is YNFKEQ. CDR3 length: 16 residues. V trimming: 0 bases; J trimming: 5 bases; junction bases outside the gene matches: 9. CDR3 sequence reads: CASSQEGRTSGNEQYF. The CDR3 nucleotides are TGTGCCAGCAGCCAAGAAGGAAGAACTAGCGGTAACGAGCAGTACTTC.

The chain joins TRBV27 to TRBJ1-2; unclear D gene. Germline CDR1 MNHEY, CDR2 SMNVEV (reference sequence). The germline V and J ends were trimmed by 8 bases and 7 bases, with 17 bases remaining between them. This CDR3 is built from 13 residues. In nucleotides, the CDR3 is TGTGCCAGCCGTCCGCAAGGGAGCGGTGGCTACACCTTC. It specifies CASRPQGSGGYTF.

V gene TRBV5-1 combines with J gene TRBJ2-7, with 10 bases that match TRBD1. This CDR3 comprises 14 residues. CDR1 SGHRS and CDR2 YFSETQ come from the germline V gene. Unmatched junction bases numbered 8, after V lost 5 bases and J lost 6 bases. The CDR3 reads CASRFGTGASEQYF. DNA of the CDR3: TGCGCCAGCAGATTCGGGACAGGGGCTTCCGAGCAGTACTTC. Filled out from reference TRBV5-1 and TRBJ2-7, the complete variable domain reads KAGVTQTPRYLIKTRGQQVTLSCSPISGHRSVSWYQQTPGQGLQFLFEYFSETQRNKGNFPGRFSGRQFSNSRSEMNVSTLELGDSALYLCASRFGTGASEQYFGPGTRLTVT.

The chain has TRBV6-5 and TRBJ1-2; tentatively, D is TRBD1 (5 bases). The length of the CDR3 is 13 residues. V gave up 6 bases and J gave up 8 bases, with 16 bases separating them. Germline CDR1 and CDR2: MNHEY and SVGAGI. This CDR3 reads CASSLHGGGGYTF. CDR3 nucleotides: TGTGCCAGCAGCCTACATGGGGGAGGGGGCTACACCTTC.

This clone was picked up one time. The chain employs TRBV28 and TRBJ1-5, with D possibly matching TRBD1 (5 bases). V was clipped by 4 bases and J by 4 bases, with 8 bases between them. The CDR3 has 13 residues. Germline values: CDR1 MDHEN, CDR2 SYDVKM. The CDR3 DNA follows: TGTGCCAGCAGTTGGGGGGTTAATCAGCCCCAGCATTTT. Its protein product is CASSWGVNQPQHF. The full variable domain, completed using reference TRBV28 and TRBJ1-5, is DVKVTQSSRYLVKRTGEKVFLECVQDMDHENMFWYRQDPGLGLRLIYFSYDVKMKEKGDIPEGYSVSREKKERFSLILESASTNQTSMYLCASSWGVNQPQHFGDGTRLSIL.

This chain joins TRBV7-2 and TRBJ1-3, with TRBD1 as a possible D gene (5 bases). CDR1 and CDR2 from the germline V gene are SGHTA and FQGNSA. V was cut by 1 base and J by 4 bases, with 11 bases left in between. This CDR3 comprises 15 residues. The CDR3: CASSLVGGAGNTIYF. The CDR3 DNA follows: TGTGCCAGCAGCTTAGTTGGAGGGGCGGGAAACACCATATATTTT.

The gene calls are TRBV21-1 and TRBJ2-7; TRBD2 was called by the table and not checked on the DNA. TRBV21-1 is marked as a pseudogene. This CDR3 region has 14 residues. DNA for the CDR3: TGTGCCAGCCCGGATACTAGCGGGAGTGTGGAGCAGTACTTC. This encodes CASPDTSGSVEQYF.

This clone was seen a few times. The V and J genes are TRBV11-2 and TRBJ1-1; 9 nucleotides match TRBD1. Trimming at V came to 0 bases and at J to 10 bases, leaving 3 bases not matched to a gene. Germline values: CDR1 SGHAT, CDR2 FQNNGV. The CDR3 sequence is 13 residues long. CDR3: CASSLDRQGGAFF. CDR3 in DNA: TGTGCCAGCAGCTTAGATCGACAGGGGGGAGCTTTCTTT. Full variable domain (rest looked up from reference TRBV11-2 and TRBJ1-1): EAGVAQSPRYKIIEKRQSVAFWCNPISGHATLYWYQQILGQGPKLLIQFQNNGVVDDSQLPKDRFSAERLKGVDSTLKIQPAKLEDSAVYLCASSLDRQGGAFFGQGTRLTVV.

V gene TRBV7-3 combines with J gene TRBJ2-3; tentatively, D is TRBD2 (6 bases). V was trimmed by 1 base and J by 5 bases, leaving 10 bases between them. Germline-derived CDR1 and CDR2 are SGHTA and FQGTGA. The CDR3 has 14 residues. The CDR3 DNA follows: TGTGCCAGCAGCTTAAAGGGACTTAGAGATACGCAGTATTTT. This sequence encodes CASSLKGLRDTQYF.

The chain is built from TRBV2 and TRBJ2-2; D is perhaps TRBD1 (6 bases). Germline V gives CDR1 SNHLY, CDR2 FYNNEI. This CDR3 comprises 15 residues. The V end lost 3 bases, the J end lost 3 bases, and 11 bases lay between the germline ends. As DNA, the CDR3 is TGTGCCAGCAGTGAGTTGGGGGCCGACACCGGGGAGCTGTTTTTT. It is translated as CASSELGADTGELFF. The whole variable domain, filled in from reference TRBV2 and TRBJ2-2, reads EPEVTQTPSHQVTQMGQEVILRCVPISNHLYFYWYRQILGQKVEFLVSFYNNEISEKSEIFDDQFSVERPDGSNFTLKIRSTKLEDSAMYFCASSELGADTGELFFGEGSRLTVL.

CDR3 sequence: CASSESGRETQYF. In nucleotides, the CDR3 is TGTGCCAGCAGCGAGAGCGGGAGAGAGACCCAGTACTTC. The rearrangement links TRBV7-9 to TRBJ2-5; 8 nucleotides agree with TRBD2. The germline V gene encodes CDR1 SEHNR and CDR2 FQNEAQ (reference sequence). The V segment lost 5 bases and the J segment 4 bases; nucleotides outside the gene matches: 3. This CDR3 has 13 amino acids. Full variable domain (rest looked up from reference TRBV7-9 and TRBJ2-5): DTGVSQNPRHKITKRGQNVTFRCDPISEHNRLYWYRQTLGQGPEFLTYFQNEAQLEKSRLLSDRFSAERPKGSFSTLEIQRTEQGDSAMYLCASSESGRETQYFGPGTRLLVL.

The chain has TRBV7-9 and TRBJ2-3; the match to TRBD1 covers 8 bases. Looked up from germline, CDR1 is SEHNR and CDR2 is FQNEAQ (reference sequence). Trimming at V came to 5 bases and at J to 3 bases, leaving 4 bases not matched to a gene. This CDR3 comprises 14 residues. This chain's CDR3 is CASSADRGTDTQYF. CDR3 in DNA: TGTGCCAGCAGCGCAGACAGGGGTACAGATACGCAGTATTTT.

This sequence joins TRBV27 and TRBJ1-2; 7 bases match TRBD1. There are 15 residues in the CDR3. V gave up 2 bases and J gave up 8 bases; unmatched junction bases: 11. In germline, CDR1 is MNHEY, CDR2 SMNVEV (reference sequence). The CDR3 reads CASSLGATGLGGYTF. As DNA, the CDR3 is TGTGCCAGCAGTTTAGGTGCGACAGGGCTGGGAGGCTACACCTTC.

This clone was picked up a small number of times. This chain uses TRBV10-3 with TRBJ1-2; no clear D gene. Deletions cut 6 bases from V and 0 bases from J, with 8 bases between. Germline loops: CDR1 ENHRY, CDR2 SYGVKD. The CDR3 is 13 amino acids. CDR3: CAISEQANYGYTF. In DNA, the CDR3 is TGTGCCATCAGCGAACAAGCTAACTATGGCTACACCTTC.

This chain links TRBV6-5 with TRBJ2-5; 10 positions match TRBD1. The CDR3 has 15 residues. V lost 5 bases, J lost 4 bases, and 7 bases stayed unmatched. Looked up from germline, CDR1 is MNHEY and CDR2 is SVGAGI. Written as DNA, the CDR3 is TGTGCCAGCAGTCTTCTGACAGGGGGCCGAGAGACCCAGTACTTC. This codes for CASSLLTGGRETQYF.

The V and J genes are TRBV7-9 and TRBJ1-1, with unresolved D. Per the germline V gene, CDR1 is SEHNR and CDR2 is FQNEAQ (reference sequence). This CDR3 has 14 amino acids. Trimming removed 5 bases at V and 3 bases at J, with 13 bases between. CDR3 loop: CASSPPVGHTEAFF. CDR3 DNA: TGTGCCAGCAGCCCTCCTGTTGGGCACACTGAAGCTTTCTTT.